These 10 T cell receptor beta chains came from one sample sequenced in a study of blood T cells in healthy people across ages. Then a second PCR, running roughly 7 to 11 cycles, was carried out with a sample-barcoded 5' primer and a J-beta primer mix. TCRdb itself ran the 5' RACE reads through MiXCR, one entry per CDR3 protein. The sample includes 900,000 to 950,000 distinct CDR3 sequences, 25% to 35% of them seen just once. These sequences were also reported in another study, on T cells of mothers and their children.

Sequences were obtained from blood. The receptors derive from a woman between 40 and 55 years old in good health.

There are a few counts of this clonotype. As DNA, the CDR3 is TGTGCCAGCAGCTTAAGTCTCGGGGGTTTATCCTACAATGAGCAGTTCTTC. Translating it yields CASSLSLGGLSYNEQFF. This chain uses TRBV7-3 with TRBJ2-1; D might be TRBD2 (6 bases). CDR1 is SGHTA, CDR2 FQGTGA, per germline. This CDR3 has 17 residues. V lost 1 base to trimming and J lost 1 base, with 14 bases between them. The entire variable domain, with the rest obtained from reference TRBV7-3 and TRBJ2-1, is as follows: GAGVSQTPSNKVTEKGKYVELRCDPISGHTALYWYRQSLGQGPEFLIYFQGTGAADDSGLPNDRFFAVRPEGSVSTLKIQRTERGDSAVYLCASSLSLGGLSYNEQFFGPGTRLTVL.

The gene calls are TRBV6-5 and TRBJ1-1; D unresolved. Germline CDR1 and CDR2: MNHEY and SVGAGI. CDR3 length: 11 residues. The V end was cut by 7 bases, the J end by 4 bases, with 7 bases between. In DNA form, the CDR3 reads TGTGCCAGCATGAGCGGCACTGAAGCTTTCTTT. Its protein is CASMSGTEAFF.

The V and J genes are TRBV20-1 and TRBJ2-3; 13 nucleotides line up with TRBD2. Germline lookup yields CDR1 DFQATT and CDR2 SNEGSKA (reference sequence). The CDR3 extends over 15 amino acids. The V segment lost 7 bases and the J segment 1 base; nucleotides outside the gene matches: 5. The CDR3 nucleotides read TGCAGTGGGACTAGCGGGAGCGTCGGCACAGATACGCAGTATTTT. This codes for CSGTSGSVGTDTQYF.

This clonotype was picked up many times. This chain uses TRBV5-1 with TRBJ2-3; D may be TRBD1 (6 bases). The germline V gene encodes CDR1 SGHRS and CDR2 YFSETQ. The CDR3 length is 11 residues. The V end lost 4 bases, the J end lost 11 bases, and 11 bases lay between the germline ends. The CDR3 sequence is CASSPGQQQYF. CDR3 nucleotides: TGCGCCAGCAGCCCCGGACAGCAGCAGTATTTT.

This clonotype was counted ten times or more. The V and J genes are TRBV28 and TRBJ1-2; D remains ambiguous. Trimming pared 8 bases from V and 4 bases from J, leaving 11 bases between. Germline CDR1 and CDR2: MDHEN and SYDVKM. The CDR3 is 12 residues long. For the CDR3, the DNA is TGTGCCAGCGGGAGGGCCTCCTATGGCTACACCTTC. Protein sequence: CASGRASYGYTF.

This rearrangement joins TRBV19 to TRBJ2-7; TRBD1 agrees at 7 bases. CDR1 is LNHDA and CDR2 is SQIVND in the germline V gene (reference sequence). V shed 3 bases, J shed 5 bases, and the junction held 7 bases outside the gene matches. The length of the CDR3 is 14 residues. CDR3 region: CASSIWGQPNEQYF. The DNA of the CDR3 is TGTGCCAGTAGTATCTGGGGACAGCCCAACGAGCAGTACTTC.

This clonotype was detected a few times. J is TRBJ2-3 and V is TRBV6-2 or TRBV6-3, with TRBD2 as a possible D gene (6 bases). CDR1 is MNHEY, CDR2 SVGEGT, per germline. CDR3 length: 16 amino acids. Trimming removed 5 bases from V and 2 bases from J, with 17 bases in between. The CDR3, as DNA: TGTGCCAGCAGTCTCCTGGAGACTAGTCTCACAGATACGCAGTATTTT. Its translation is CASSLLETSLTDTQYF.

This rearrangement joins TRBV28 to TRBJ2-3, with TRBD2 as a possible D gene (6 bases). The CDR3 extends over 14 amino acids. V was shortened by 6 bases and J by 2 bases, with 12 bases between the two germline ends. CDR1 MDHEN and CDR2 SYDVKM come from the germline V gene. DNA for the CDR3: TGTGCCAGCAGCTTTAGCGGTCCCACAGATACGCAGTATTTT. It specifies CASSFSGPTDTQYF. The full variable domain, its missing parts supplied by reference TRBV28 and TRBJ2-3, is DVKVTQSSRYLVKRTGEKVFLECVQDMDHENMFWYRQDPGLGLRLIYFSYDVKMKEKGDIPEGYSVSREKKERFSLILESASTNQTSMYLCASSFSGPTDTQYFGPGTRLTVL.

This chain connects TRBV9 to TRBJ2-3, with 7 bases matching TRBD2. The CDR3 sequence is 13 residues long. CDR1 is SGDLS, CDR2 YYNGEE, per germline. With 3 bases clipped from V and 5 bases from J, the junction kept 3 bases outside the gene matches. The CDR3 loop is CASSERGIDTQYF. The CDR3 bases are TGTGCCAGCAGCGAGCGGGGCATAGATACGCAGTATTTT.

CDR3 nucleotide sequence: TGTGCCAGCAGTGTGTCGGACGTTAGATTCTCCTACGAGCAGTTCTTC. Protein product: CASSVSDVRFSYEQFF. This chain links TRBV25-1 with TRBJ2-1; no clear D. The germline gives CDR1 MGHDK, CDR2 SYGVNS. The CDR3 loop spans 16 amino acids. The V end lost 4 bases, the J end lost 10 bases, and 23 bases lay between the germline ends.